The source of this T cell receptor beta chain is a study of early T cells in non-severe SARS-CoV-2 infection. Study at large: The input, bulk RNA from unsorted whole blood, was sequenced, and chains were unpaired. Study-level points and caveats: Matches to VDJdb favored anti-spike CD8 responses and missed private and CD4 specificities.

In germline, CDR1 is SNHLY, CDR2 FYNNEI. V was clipped by 6 bases and J by 3 bases, with 9 bases between them. The CDR3 totals 12 residues. This clonotype was seen ten or more times. No antigen is known for it. TCRdb re-called the 5' RACE reads with MiXCR, one entry per CDR3 protein. The table lists about 41,000 distinct CDR3 sequences, roughly a tenth of them singletons. The V call is TRBV2, the J call TRBJ2-7, with D possibly being TRBD1 (5 bases). The specimen sequenced was whole blood. The source is an adult who was a healthcare worker with PCR-confirmed SARS-CoV-2 infection or an uninfected control (not recorded which). The CDR3 loop is CASRPTGYEQYF. The CDR3 DNA is TGTGCCAGCAGACCCACAGGCTACGAGCAGTACTTC.